This TCR beta chain was sequenced for a study of T cell repertoires in cytomegalovirus infection. On the study more broadly: Matching HLA type, along with CMV infection, was indicated by public TCR beta signatures. Overall study findings and caveats: Clonotypes of TCR beta that were HLA-C-restricted and CMV-specific dominated the ex vivo response. Public TCR beta family frequency separated CMV-and-HLA carriers, including in an independent cohort.

Each CDR3 protein gets one entry after TCRdb re-called the reads with MiXCR. The sample includes approximately 500,000 distinct CDR3 sequences, 16% of them seen just once. As to this clonotype: Its antigen is unknown.

The source material was CD8+ T cells from PBMCs. This receptor was obtained from a human donor in good health (CMV status not recorded). Some clones in this sample may be carry-over from other donors' samples.

Here the CDR3 reads CASSQWTSGRAWDTQYF. The CDR3 coding sequence is TGTGCCAGCAGTCAATGGACTAGCGGGAGGGCGTGGGATACGCAGTATTTT. This chain connects TRBV28 to TRBJ2-3; 15 nucleotides line up with TRBD2. Germline CDR1 reads MDHEN; CDR2 reads SYDVKM. With 5 bases clipped from V and 6 bases from J, the junction kept 9 bases outside the gene matches. The CDR3 length is 17 residues.